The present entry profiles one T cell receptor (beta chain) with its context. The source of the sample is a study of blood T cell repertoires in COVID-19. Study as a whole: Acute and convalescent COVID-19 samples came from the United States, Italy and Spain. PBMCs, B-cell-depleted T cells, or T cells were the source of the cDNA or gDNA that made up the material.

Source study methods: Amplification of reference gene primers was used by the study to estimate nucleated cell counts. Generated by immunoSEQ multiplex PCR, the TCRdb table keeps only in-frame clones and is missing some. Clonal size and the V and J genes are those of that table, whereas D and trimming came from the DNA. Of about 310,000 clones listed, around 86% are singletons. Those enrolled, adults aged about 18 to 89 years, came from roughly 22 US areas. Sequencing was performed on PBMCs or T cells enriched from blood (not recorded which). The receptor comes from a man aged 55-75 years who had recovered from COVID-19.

The DNA of the CDR3 is TGTGCCAGCAGCTTAGCTTTGGGGCACTATGGCTACACCTTC. It specifies CASSLALGHYGYTF. The chain couples TRBV7-9 to TRBJ1-2; D might be TRBD1 (5 bases). Germline CDR1 SEHNR, CDR2 FQNEAQ (reference sequence). The CDR3 has 14 residues. V was cut by 0 bases and J by 3 bases, with 8 bases left in between.